These 27 T cell receptor beta chains were all obtained from the same sample, sequenced in a study of cytomegalovirus exposure and HLA in healthy donors (dated by TCRdb to 2016 to 2017). Library method: the immunoSEQ multiplex PCR assay. For the multiplex PCR, a mixture combining 60 forward primers for TCR Vbeta segments and 13 reverse primers for TCR Jbeta segments was used. The table comes from immuneACCESS by way of TCRdb, which keeps in-frame sequences with V and J called. Part of the clones is missing from these tables; in studies checked, under half for an unresolved V gene and the rest for unknown reasons. The sample includes roughly 120,000 clones, with 65% to 85% observed a single time. The ten largest clones represent 0.24% of the sample. Sequenced sample: PBMCs. The receptor source for this set is a man aged 45-60 years in good health and CMV-seronegative.

The CDR3 spells CASSLGASGGWTQYF. CDR3 nucleotide sequence: TGTGCCAGCAGCTTAGGGGCTAGCGGGGGCTGGACCCAGTACTTC. The V and J genes are TRBV7-2 and TRBJ2-5; 10 positions agree with TRBD2. With V trimmed by 1 base and J by 7 bases, 6 bases remained unmatched. Per germline, CDR1 SGHTA and CDR2 FQGNSA. CDR3 length: 15 residues. The whole variable domain, remainder taken from reference TRBV7-2 and TRBJ2-5, is GAGVSQSPSNKVTEKGKDVELRCDPISGHTALYWYRQSLGQGLEFLIYFQGNSAPDKSGLPSDRFSAERTGGSVSTLTIQRTQQEDSAVYLCASSLGASGGWTQYFGPGTRLLVL.

This sequence joins TRBV6-5 and TRBJ2-2; maybe TRBD1 (6 bases). V dropped 2 bases and J dropped 7 bases, with 14 bases sitting between them. The germline gives CDR1 MNHEY, CDR2 SVGAGI. The CDR3 spans 15 residues. CDR3: CASSYVTGTRGELFF. Here the CDR3 DNA reads TGTGCCAGCAGTTACGTTACAGGGACCCGCGGGGAGCTGTTTTTT.

This clone came up once. The chain has TRBV7-9 and TRBJ2-2; 10 bases fit TRBD2. CDR1 and CDR2 from the germline V gene are SEHNR and FQNEAQ (reference sequence). Trimming removed 4 bases from V and 1 base from J; junction bases left unmatched: 3. The CDR3 totals 16 residues. In DNA, the CDR3 is TGTGCCAGCAGCTCTTGGACTAGCGGGAACACCGGGGAGCTGTTTTTT. The encoded protein is CASSSWTSGNTGELFF. Supplemented by reference TRBV7-9 and TRBJ2-2, the full variable domain reads DTGVSQNPRHKITKRGQNVTFRCDPISEHNRLYWYRQTLGQGPEFLTYFQNEAQLEKSRLLSDRFSAERPKGSFSTLEIQRTEQGDSAMYLCASSSWTSGNTGELFFGEGSRLTVL.

V usage is TRBV28 and J usage is TRBJ2-1, with 8 bases that match TRBD1. The CDR3 length is 14 residues. The germline CDR1 and CDR2 sequences are MDHEN and SYDVKM. The J segment lost 4 bases and the V segment lost 4 bases, leaving 3 bases of the junction unmatched. In DNA, the CDR3 is TGTGCCAGCAGTTGGGGACAGGCTTACAATGAGCAGTTCTTC. Translating it yields CASSWGQAYNEQFF.

This clone is a singleton in its sample. The chain joins TRBV28 to TRBJ2-7; 10 nucleotides align to TRBD1. The CDR3 consists of 14 residues. V dropped 6 bases and J dropped 5; count of bases not matched to a gene: 7. CDR1 is MDHEN, CDR2 SYDVKM, per germline. The CDR3 region has the DNA TGTGCCAGCAGCCTAGGGACAGGGGAGGACGAGCAGTACTTC. Protein sequence: CASSLGTGEDEQYF.

The table lists this clone with a few counts. The V gene is TRBV5-4, the J gene TRBJ2-7; 9 nucleotides line up with TRBD1. With 4 bases clipped from V and 7 bases from J, the junction kept 12 bases outside the gene matches. The CDR3 covers 15 residues. The germline V gene encodes CDR1 SGHNT and CDR2 YYREEE (reference sequence). Here the CDR3 reads CASSRPGQGLREQYF. The CDR3 nucleotides read TGTGCCAGCAGCCGCCCAGGACAGGGGCTTCGGGAGCAGTACTTC.

This rearrangement joins TRBV27 to TRBJ2-6, with 8 bases aligning to TRBD1. The V gene's germline CDR1 is MNHEY and CDR2 SMNVEV (reference sequence). The CDR3 spans 19 residues. The J segment lost 1 base and the V segment lost 4 bases, leaving 12 bases of the junction unmatched. The CDR3 sequence: CASSSPRGQFGSGANVLTF. CDR3 in DNA: TGTGCCAGCAGTTCACCCAGGGGGCAGTTCGGGTCTGGGGCCAACGTCCTGACTTTC.

The CDR3: CASTTLLAGVADEQFF. CDR3 DNA sequence: TGTGCCAGCACCACCCTCCTAGCGGGAGTCGCGGATGAGCAGTTCTTC. This chain joins TRBV27 and TRBJ2-1, with TRBD2 matching 10 bases. V lost 7 bases, J lost 8 bases, and 14 bases stayed unmatched. Germline V gene lookup returns CDR1 MNHEY and CDR2 SMNVEV (reference sequence). The CDR3 is 16 residues long.

V is TRBV7-8 and J is TRBJ2-1, with D possibly matching TRBD2 (5 bases). Germline assignment: CDR1 SGHVS and CDR2 FQNEAQ. This CDR3 region has 14 residues. Trimming pared 5 bases from V and 0 bases from J, leaving 8 bases between. The CDR3 coding sequence is TGTGCCAGCAGCCTCGGGGTCTCCTACAATGAGCAGTTCTTC. Translating gives CASSLGVSYNEQFF.

V is TRBV2 and J is TRBJ2-1; 10 bases are shared with TRBD2. The CDR3 covers 16 residues. Trimming at V came to 4 bases and at J to 3 bases, leaving 6 bases not matched to a gene. The germline V gene has CDR1 SNHLY and CDR2 FYNNEI. CDR3 coding DNA: TGTGCCAGCAGTGTAAGGGCTAGCGGGAGCTACAATGAGCAGTTCTTC. This codes for CASSVRASGSYNEQFF.

The J gene is TRBJ2-4, the V gene TRBV6-5, with 7 bases matching TRBD1. Germline values: CDR1 MNHEY, CDR2 SVGAGI. Unmatched junction bases numbered 12, after V lost 6 bases and J lost 7 bases. The CDR3 sequence is 15 residues long. The CDR3 spells CASRPNLATGNIQYF. CDR3 in DNA: TGTGCCAGCAGACCCAATCTGGCGACAGGGAACATTCAGTACTTC.

V is TRBV9 and J is TRBJ1-3, with TRBD1 matching over 9 bases. The CDR3 contains 15 residues. V trimming: 4 bases; J trimming: 0 bases; junction bases outside the gene matches: 2. CDR1 and CDR2 (germline): SGDLS, YYNGEE. This CDR3 reads CASSLTGGSGNTIYF. The CDR3 nucleotides read TGTGCCAGCAGCTTGACAGGGGGCTCTGGAAACACCATATATTTT.

A few counts support this clone. This chain links TRBV7-2 with TRBJ2-7; 9 bases line up with TRBD2. This CDR3 region has 15 residues. Germline V gene lookup returns CDR1 SGHTA and CDR2 FQGNSA. With V trimmed by 8 bases and J by 4 bases, 12 bases remained unmatched. The CDR3 nucleotides are TGTGCCAGCTCAGAGGGCGGGGGGGCTCAGTACGAGCAGTACTTC. Its translation is CASSEGGGAQYEQYF.

V is TRBV9 and J is TRBJ2-2, with D possibly matching TRBD2 (6 bases). V lost 4 bases, J lost 4 bases, and 11 bases lay in between. There are 14 residues in the CDR3. From germline, CDR1 is SGDLS and CDR2 YYNGEE. In DNA form, the CDR3 reads TGTGCCAGCAGCTTCTCGGGGGTCACCGGGGAGCTGTTTTTT. Protein sequence: CASSFSGVTGELFF.

The chain recombines TRBV9 with TRBJ1-1; D perhaps matches TRBD1 (6 bases). The germline V gene has CDR1 SGDLS and CDR2 YYNGEE. Deletions cut 5 bases from V and 7 bases from J, with 33 bases between. This CDR3 is 19 amino acids long. CDR3 in amino acids: CASRRGSGNWKVEQDEAFF. CDR3 nucleotides: TGTGCCAGCAGAAGGGGGTCGGGCAATTGGAAAGTAGAACAGGATGAAGCTTTCTTT. Complete variable domain (other parts from reference TRBV9 and TRBJ1-1): DSGVTQTPKHLITATGQRVTLRCSPRSGDLSVYWYQQSLDQGLQFLIQYYNGEERAKGNILERFSAQQFPDLHSELNLSSLELGDSALYFCASRRGSGNWKVEQDEAFFGQGTRLTVV.

This clone was picked up a small number of times. The genes are TRBV4-3 and TRBJ2-1; the match to TRBD1 covers 7 bases. Per the germline V gene, CDR1 is LGHNA and CDR2 is YSLEER. The ends lost 4 bases at V and 2 bases at J; junction bases unmatched: 14. CDR3 length: 18 amino acids. The CDR3 region has the DNA TGCGCCAGCAGCCCCTCAATACCGGGACAGCTGGCCTACAATGAGCAGTTCTTC. Translating it yields CASSPSIPGQLAYNEQFF.

The chain couples TRBV6-6 to TRBJ1-2, with D maybe TRBD1 (5 bases). The CDR3 has 16 amino acids. Germline CDR1 and CDR2: MNHNY and SVGAGI (reference sequence). The V end was cut by 0 bases, the J end by 4 bases, with 15 bases between. CDR3 amino acids: CASSYSPGGESYGYTF. The CDR3 coding sequence is TGTGCCAGCAGTTACTCCCCCGGGGGAGAAAGCTATGGCTACACCTTC.

This chain connects TRBV2 to TRBJ2-5; 8 nucleotides agree with TRBD1. Germline CDR1 SNHLY, CDR2 FYNNEI. The CDR3 is 16 amino acids. V dropped 2 bases and J dropped 5; count of bases not matched to a gene: 10. Written as DNA, the CDR3 is TGTGCCAGCAGTGAAACCCTGGCGACAGGGGCGGAGACCCAGTACTTC. It specifies CASSETLATGAETQYF.

V and J are TRBV7-3 and TRBJ2-3, with D perhaps matching TRBD1 (6 bases). This CDR3 has 14 amino acids. Germline V CDR1 and CDR2: SGHTA, FQGTGA. V dropped 8 bases and J dropped 5 bases, with 17 bases sitting between them. The CDR3 DNA reads TGTGCCAGCTCAAGGGGGAATTCCGGAGATACGCAGTATTTT. It translates to CASSRGNSGDTQYF.

V gene TRBV19 combines with J gene TRBJ1-1; the match to TRBD1 covers 7 bases. The trim removed 4 bases at V and 6 bases at J, leaving 8 bases unmatched. The CDR3 is made up of 14 amino acids. Germline V gene sequence: CDR1 LNHDA, CDR2 SQIVND (reference sequence). The CDR3 DNA follows: TGTGCCAGTAGTAGACAGGGAGGTCCTTCTGAAGCTTTCTTT. As protein: CASSRQGGPSEAFF.

The gene calls are TRBV6-5 and TRBJ2-7, with 9 bases fitting TRBD2. With 7 bases clipped from V and 6 bases from J, the junction kept 10 bases outside the gene matches. The CDR3 runs 14 residues. CDR1 and CDR2 from the germline V gene are MNHEY and SVGAGI. This CDR3 is CASNPAGGPLEQYF. The CDR3 nucleotides read TGTGCCAGCAACCCAGCGGGAGGCCCCCTCGAGCAGTACTTC.

The chain joins TRBV7-9 to TRBJ2-5, with D possibly TRBD2 on 5 matching bases. The tail of the sequence fits TRBJ2-7 better, so the J call may be wrong. The CDR3 covers 15 residues. From germline, CDR1 is SEHNR and CDR2 FQNEAQ (reference sequence). CDR3 residues: CASSPDFLSSYEQYF. CDR3 in DNA: TGTGCCAGCAGCCCGGACTTTCTCAGCTCCTACGAGCAGTACTTC.

The chain joins TRBV28 to TRBJ1-3, with D possibly TRBD1 on 5 matching bases. The germline gives CDR1 MDHEN, CDR2 SYDVKM. Trimming removed 6 bases from V and 0 bases from J, with 12 bases in between. The CDR3 runs 15 residues. The CDR3 region has the DNA TGTGCCAGCAGGCCTCCGGGGGGCTCTGGAAACACCATATATTTT. Its protein product is CASRPPGGSGNTIYF.

In its sample, this clone was seen a few times. This chain links TRBV6-5 with TRBJ1-4; 8 nucleotides line up with TRBD1. This CDR3 region has 14 residues. Germline assignment: CDR1 MNHEY and CDR2 SVGAGI. V gave up 6 bases and J gave up 8 bases; unmatched junction bases: 8. DNA of the CDR3: TGTGCCAGCAGGACCACAGGGGGAGACGAAAAACTGTTTTTT. Its translation is CASRTTGGDEKLFF.

The chain couples TRBV5-1 to TRBJ1-5; 9 bases align to TRBD1. The CDR3 length is 14 residues. The germline gives CDR1 SGHRS, CDR2 YFSETQ. V was pared by 0 bases and J by 6 bases, with 1 base of the junction left unmatched. This CDR3 is CASSLGQGGQPQHF. CDR3 nucleotide sequence: TGCGCCAGCAGCTTGGGACAGGGGGGTCAGCCCCAGCATTTT. The complete variable domain, with remaining parts taken from reference TRBV5-1 and TRBJ1-5, reads KAGVTQTPRYLIKTRGQQVTLSCSPISGHRSVSWYQQTPGQGLQFLFEYFSETQRNKGNFPGRFSGRQFSNSRSEMNVSTLELGDSALYLCASSLGQGGQPQHFGDGTRLSIL.

The rearrangement uses TRBV5-8 and TRBJ1-5, with TRBD1 matching 7 bases. Germline V gene data show CDR1 as SGHTS and CDR2 as YDEGEE. After removal of 6 bases from V and 2 bases from J, the junction contained 5 bases not matched to a gene. The CDR3 loop spans 14 amino acids. The CDR3 protein is CASTVDRGNQPQHF. The CDR3 DNA is TGTGCCAGCACCGTTGACAGGGGCAATCAGCCCCAGCATTTT.

The rearrangement uses TRBV9 and TRBJ1-3; tentatively, D is TRBD1 (6 bases). Germline assignment: CDR1 SGDLS and CDR2 YYNGEE. The CDR3 covers 15 residues. V lost 2 bases to trimming and J lost 0 bases, with 9 bases between them. Written as DNA, the CDR3 is TGTGCCAGCAGCGTGACAGGCTTCTCTGGAAACACCATATATTTT. It translates to CASSVTGFSGNTIYF.